The 17 T cell receptor beta chains reported below all come from one sample, sequenced in a study of blood T cells in healthy people across ages. Together with a sample-barcoded 5' primer, a J-beta primer mix was included in a second PCR lasting about 6 to 12 cycles. In TCRdb, the 5' RACE reads were re-called with MiXCR into one record per CDR3 protein. The data hold 1.5 million to 2 million distinct CDR3 sequences, with about 49% observed a single time. The sample was blood. The receptors here all came from a woman in her 40s in good health.

The CDR3 DNA reads as TGTGCCAGCAGTGCCTCACCGGGACAGGTTAATGAAAAACTGTTTTTT. Translated, it gives CASSASPGQVNEKLFF. The gene calls are TRBV2 and TRBJ1-4, with 8 bases aligning to TRBD1. V lost 4 bases to trimming and J lost 4 bases; unmatched junction nucleotides: 8. CDR1 and CDR2 from the germline V gene are SNHLY and FYNNEI. CDR3 length: 16 residues. The full variable domain, rest sourced from reference TRBV2 and TRBJ1-4, is EPEVTQTPSHQVTQMGQEVILRCVPISNHLYFYWYRQILGQKVEFLVSFYNNEISEKSEIFDDQFSVERPDGSNFTLKIRSTKLEDSAMYFCASSASPGQVNEKLFFGSGTQLSVL.

The genes are TRBV5-1 and TRBJ2-6; D might be TRBD1 (5 bases). The CDR3 contains 17 residues. The V end was cut by 0 bases, the J end by 0 bases, with 10 bases between. Germline CDR1 is SGHRS and CDR2 is YFSETQ. The DNA for the CDR3 is TGCGCCAGCAGCTTGGTCCCAGGGCCCTCTGGGGCCAACGTCCTGACTTTC. Translating gives CASSLVPGPSGANVLTF. The full variable domain, completed using reference TRBV5-1 and TRBJ2-6, is KAGVTQTPRYLIKTRGQQVTLSCSPISGHRSVSWYQQTPGQGLQFLFEYFSETQRNKGNFPGRFSGRQFSNSRSEMNVSTLELGDSALYLCASSLVPGPSGANVLTFGAGSRLTVL.

The chain joins TRBV7-3 to TRBJ2-3; D ambiguous. Germline V gene lookup returns CDR1 SGHTA and CDR2 FQGTGA. V shed 5 bases and J shed 3 bases, with 15 bases lying between them. This CDR3 contains 15 residues. CDR3: CASSETGTETDTQYF. The DNA of the CDR3 is TGTGCCAGCAGCGAGACCGGAACTGAAACAGATACGCAGTATTTT. The complete variable domain, with remaining parts taken from reference TRBV7-3 and TRBJ2-3, reads GAGVSQTPSNKVTEKGKYVELRCDPISGHTALYWYRQSLGQGPEFLIYFQGTGAADDSGLPNDRFFAVRPEGSVSTLKIQRTERGDSAVYLCASSETGTETDTQYFGPGTRLTVL.

This clonotype has only a few counts. The rearrangement joins TRBV7-2 to TRBJ2-7; the D call may be TRBD1 or TRBD2 (5 bases each). The germline gives CDR1 SGHTA, CDR2 FQGNSA. The CDR3 consists of 13 residues. V lost 5 bases to trimming and J lost 3 bases, with 11 bases between them. The CDR3 spells CASSNRDLYEQYF. The CDR3 DNA is TGTGCCAGCAGCAACCGGGACCTCTACGAGCAGTACTTC.

This clonotype was detected a few times. V and J are TRBV6-1 and TRBJ2-5, with D possibly TRBD1 on 6 matching bases. Germline V gene sequence: CDR1 MNHNS, CDR2 SASEGT. The V gene lost 3 bases and the J gene lost 0 bases, with 23 bases spanning the gap. The CDR3 spans 19 residues. CDR3 amino acids: CASSDWRLLDSQYQETQYF. The CDR3 DNA sequence: TGTGCCAGCAGTGATTGGCGCTTGTTGGACAGCCAGTACCAAGAGACCCAGTACTTC.

The V call is TRBV5-1, the J call TRBJ2-1; tentative D call: TRBD1 (5 bases). Germline V gene sequence: CDR1 SGHRS, CDR2 YFSETQ. There are 13 residues in the CDR3. V lost 2 bases and J 8 bases, leaving 11 bases between the germline ends. The CDR3 DNA sequence: TGCGCCAGCAGCTTCTCAGGGTACTATGAGCAGTTCTTC. Protein product: CASSFSGYYEQFF.

The chain couples TRBV20-1 to TRBJ1-2, with a possible D match to TRBD1 (5 bases). The CDR3 consists of 17 residues. Trimming stripped 0 bases from V and 3 bases from J, with 20 bases between. From germline, CDR1 is DFQATT and CDR2 SNEGSKA (reference sequence). The CDR3 is CSARDRALRGGYYGYTF. The CDR3 coding sequence is TGCAGTGCTAGAGATCGGGCTCTAAGGGGTGGCTACTATGGCTACACCTTC.

This clonotype was counted many times. The chain is built from TRBV5-1 and TRBJ2-7; maybe TRBD2 (5 bases). Germline-derived CDR1 and CDR2 are SGHRS and YFSETQ. The CDR3 totals 14 residues. V lost 5 bases to trimming and J lost 2 bases, with 14 bases between them. The CDR3 DNA follows: TGCGCCAGCAGTCTAAGCGGTCCTACCTACGAGCAGTACTTC. Translation: CASSLSGPTYEQYF.

The gene calls are TRBV5-5 and TRBJ2-5; tentative D call: TRBD1 (6 bases). The closer fit of TRBJ2-7 to the DNA end suggests the J call may be wrong. CDR3 length: 13 residues. CDR1 and CDR2 from the germline V gene are SGHKS and YYEKEE (reference sequence). CDR3 DNA: TGTGCCAGCAGCTTGCCCACAGGGACCGAGCAGTACTTC. It yields the protein CASSLPTGTEQYF.

This clonotype was picked up a small number of times. The chain uses TRBV20-1 and TRBJ1-5; D gene unclear. Trimming pared 6 bases from V and 4 bases from J, leaving 10 bases between. The CDR3 has 12 amino acids. CDR1 is DFQATT, CDR2 SNEGSKA, per germline (reference sequence). CDR3: CSALEYNQPQHF. CDR3 coding DNA: TGCAGTGCATTGGAGTATAATCAGCCCCAGCATTTT.

The rearrangement uses TRBV5-1 and TRBJ2-7; D is uncertain. CDR1 and CDR2 from the germline V gene are SGHRS and YFSETQ. This CDR3 region has 15 residues. The V end lost 1 base, the J end lost 5 bases, and 16 bases lay between the germline ends. The CDR3 coding sequence is TGCGCCAGCAGCTTGCCGACTGATATCCTGAACGAGCAGTACTTC. Its translation: CASSLPTDILNEQYF.

The rearrangement links TRBV6-2 or TRBV6-3 to TRBJ2-7; 10 bases map to TRBD1. This CDR3 has 13 amino acids. Germline V gene sequence: CDR1 MNHEY, CDR2 SVGEGT. The J segment lost 6 bases and the V segment lost 7 bases, leaving 6 bases of the junction unmatched. Here the CDR3 reads CASKETGGSEQYF. The CDR3 nucleotides read TGTGCCAGCAAAGAGACAGGGGGCAGCGAGCAGTACTTC.

The chain combines TRBV6-4 with TRBJ2-7, with D perhaps matching TRBD2 (5 bases). Trimming took 8 bases from V and 3 from J, leaving 17 bases between them. The CDR3 extends over 14 amino acids. CDR1 is MRHNA, CDR2 SNTAGT, per germline. This CDR3 is CASGESGEIYEQYF. In nucleotides, the CDR3 is TGTGCCAGCGGAGAGAGCGGAGAGATCTACGAGCAGTACTTC.

The count of this clonotype is one. The chain employs TRBV5-1 and TRBJ2-1, with 8 positions matching TRBD2. The V segment lost 4 bases and the J segment 8 bases; nucleotides outside the gene matches: 5. The CDR3 runs 13 residues. The V gene's germline CDR1 is SGHRS and CDR2 YFSETQ. The CDR3 DNA reads as TGCGCCAGCAGCGTTAGCGGGGAGGATGAGCAGTTCTTC. Its protein is CASSVSGEDEQFF.

This chain joins TRBV20-1 and TRBJ2-5; D may match TRBD1 or TRBD2 (5 bases each). Germline V gene sequence: CDR1 DFQATT, CDR2 SNEGSKA (reference sequence). Trimming took 8 bases from V and 11 from J, leaving 27 bases between them. The CDR3 is 14 amino acids. CDR3 in DNA: TGCAGTATAGCCAGGGAGAGAGGCTACAATGAGCAGTACTTC. Its translation is CSIARERGYNEQYF.

The V and J genes are TRBV28 and TRBJ2-1; tentatively, D is TRBD2 (5 bases). Per the germline V gene, CDR1 is MDHEN and CDR2 is SYDVKM. The germline V and J ends were trimmed by 5 bases and 6 bases, with 17 bases remaining between them. The CDR3 extends over 15 amino acids. This CDR3 is CASSPDVARGNEQFF. The CDR3 DNA follows: TGTGCCAGCAGTCCAGACGTCGCTCGGGGCAATGAGCAGTTCTTC.

V usage is TRBV10-3 and J usage is TRBJ1-4; D gene uncertain. This CDR3 is built from 15 residues. Germline V gives CDR1 ENHRY, CDR2 SYGVKD. V lost 0 bases and J 0 bases, leaving 5 bases between the germline ends. CDR3 sequence (DNA): TGTGCCATCAGTGAGTCCACGGCAACTAATGAAAAACTGTTTTTT. Protein sequence: CAISESTATNEKLFF.